The rows below give T cell receptor beta chains drawn from one sample of a study of cytomegalovirus exposure and HLA in healthy donors. Clones were sequenced by immunoSEQ multiplex PCR, and TCRdb holds only the in-frame ones, with some missing. Counted here are fewer than 200,000 clones, about 80% occurring once; the ten biggest clones make up approximately 0.51%. The source material was PBMCs. The receptors here all came from a woman aged 45-59 years in good health and CMV-seronegative. Each CDR3 is given with its conserved first and last residue. The D gene is left open where the match is weak. Not all rows give a size; the values are once, few, many and, for expanded clones, a class.

abundance,j_gene,d_gene,v_gene,CDR3nt,CDR3aa
NA,TRBJ2-5,TRBD1,TRBV14,TGTGCCAGCAGCCAAGATCGTGACAGGGGACCCCCCCAAGAGACCCAGTACTTC,CASSQDRDRGPPQETQYF
NA,TRBJ1-4,TRBD1,TRBV28,TGTGCCAGCAGTTTATCCCAGACAGGGTATCGTGAAAAACTGTTTTTT,CASSLSQTGYREKLFF
NA,TRBJ2-3,NA,TRBV28,TGTGCCAGCAGTTTATACCAGGGGTTCACAGATACGCAGTATTTT,CASSLYQGFTDTQYF
NA,TRBJ2-3,NA,TRBV25-1,TGTGCCAGCAGTGATAGTACAGGTTACATCACCGCCGATACGCAGTATTTT,CASSDSTGYITADTQYF
NA,TRBJ1-1,TRBD1,TRBV2,TGTGCCAGCAGTGCCCCCCGGACAGGGACCACTGAAGCTTTCTTT,CASSAPRTGTTEAFF
NA,TRBJ1-4,NA,TRBV28,TGTGCCAGCAGTTATATTGGCGGCCTGCGGACTAATGAAAAACTGTTTTTT,CASSYIGGLRTNEKLFF
NA,TRBJ2-1,TRBD2,TRBV10-2,TGCGCCAGCAGTGACGGCGGGAGGGTTTTTTACTCCTACAATGAGCAGTTCTTC,CASSDGGRVFYSYNEQFF
NA,TRBJ2-3,TRBD2,TRBV13,TGTGCCAGCAGCTTAGGTTCTGGACTAGCGGGAATATCAGATACGCAGTATTTT,CASSLGSGLAGISDTQYF
NA,TRBJ1-5,NA,TRBV6-5,TGTGCCAGCAGTATTAAACAGGGTAATCAGCCCCAGCATTTT,CASSIKQGNQPQHF
NA,TRBJ2-1,TRBD2,TRBV28,TGTGCCAGCAGTTTACCCGGGCCTAGCGGGAGGCAGTACAATGAGCAGTTCTTC,CASSLPGPSGRQYNEQFF
NA,TRBJ2-1,TRBD2,TRBV19,TGTGCCAGTAGTATCGGGACTAGCCCGTACAATGAGCAGTTCTTC,CASSIGTSPYNEQFF
NA,TRBJ2-3,NA,TRBV19,TGTGCCAGTAGTCCCTTTTTGGCGGTACGCACAGATACGCAGTATTTT,CASSPFLAVRTDTQYF
NA,TRBJ1-3,TRBD1,TRBV28,TGTGCCAGCTCTGGAGGGGGCGCTGGAAACACCATATATTTT,CASSGGGAGNTIYF
NA,TRBJ2-7,NA,TRBV7-2,TGTGCCAGCAGCTTAGACAGCGGAAGATACGAGCAGTACTTC,CASSLDSGRYEQYF
NA,TRBJ2-1,TRBD1,TRBV18,TGTGCCAGCTCAAAACCGGGACAGGACAATGAGCAGTTCTTC,CASSKPGQDNEQFF
NA,TRBJ1-2,NA,TRBV2,TGTGCCAGCAGTGAGGGGGCTGGCTATGGCTACACCTTC,CASSEGAGYGYTF
once,TRBJ1-1,TRBD1,TRBV30,TGTGCCTGGAATTTTCCTACAGGGGGCTTTCTTGACACTGAAGCTTTCTTT,CAWNFPTGGFLDTEAFF
NA,TRBJ1-1,TRBD1,TRBV2,TGTGCCAGCAGGTCCCCCAGGGGGCTAGGAAGGAAGGGGAACACTGAAGCTTTCTTT,CASRSPRGLGRKGNTEAFF
NA,TRBJ2-7,TRBD1,TRBV11-1,TGTGCCAGCAGCCTAGGGGGACAGGTGGGCGAGCAGTACTTC,CASSLGGQVGEQYF
NA,TRBJ1-5,TRBD1,TRBV28,TGTGCCAGCAGTTGGGGACAGGGTCCCCAGCCCCAGCATTTT,CASSWGQGPQPQHF
NA,TRBJ2-2,TRBD2,TRBV14,TGTGCCAGCAGCCAAATCGGATTAGCGGGAGGGCCAAACACCGGGGAGCTGTTTTTT,CASSQIGLAGGPNTGELFF
NA,TRBJ2-5,TRBD2,TRBV5-1,TGCGCCAGCAGCGAAGGACTAGCCGAGACCCAGTACTTC,CASSEGLAETQYF
NA,TRBJ1-2,NA,TRBV5-1,TGCGCCAGCAGCTTGGAGGCCAGGGGACTACCTGGCTACACCTTC,CASSLEARGLPGYTF
NA,TRBJ2-1,TRBD1,TRBV7-9,TGTGCCAGCAGCTCCAGGACAGGTCATCACAATGAGCAGTTCTTC,CASSSRTGHHNEQFF
NA,TRBJ2-1,NA,TRBV1,TGCACCAGCAGCCAAGGGGCCGGGGGGGCCTACAATGAGCAGTTCTTC,CTSSQGAGGAYNEQFF
NA,TRBJ2-5,TRBD2,TRBV18,TGTGCCAGCTCACCACTCGGGGGGGCCGATGAGACCCAGTACTTC,CASSPLGGADETQYF
NA,TRBJ2-5,NA,TRBV18,TGTGCCAGCTCACCACCCGGGACAACGGAGACCCAGTACTTC,CASSPPGTTETQYF
NA,TRBJ2-4,TRBD2,TRBV28,TGTGCCAGCAGTTTAGTTCGGCTAGCGGGATACAACACAGCCAAAAACATTCAGTACTTC,CASSLVRLAGYNTAKNIQYF
NA,TRBJ2-7,TRBD1,TRBV29-1,TGCACAGGGGGAGAGGACGAGCAGTACTTC,CTGGEDEQYF
NA,TRBJ1-1,TRBD1,TRBV5-1,TGCGCCAGCAACCCTGCGGGACAGGGGGCTGGGGGCGCTGAAGCTTTCTTT,CASNPAGQGAGGAEAFF
NA,TRBJ1-6,NA,TRBV19,TGTGCCAGTAGCCCCAGACAGAGCTCCTATAATTCACCCCTCCACTTT,CASSPRQSSYNSPLHF
NA,TRBJ2-7,TRBD2,TRBV18,TGTGCCAGCTCACCGGGCGGGAGGGCCGGTTACGAGCAGTACTTC,CASSPGGRAGYEQYF
few,TRBJ1-6,NA,TRBV28,TGTGCCAGCAGGAGGACAGCCCGCTCCTATAATTCACCCCTCCACTTT,CASRRTARSYNSPLHF
NA,TRBJ2-3,NA,TRBV28,TGTGCCAGCAGCACATCTAGCACAGATACGCAGTATTTT,CASSTSSTDTQYF
NA,TRBJ2-6,NA,TRBV14,TGTGCCAGCAGCCCTGCCCTAGGGGCCAACGTCCTGACTTTC,CASSPALGANVLTF
NA,TRBJ2-7,TRBD2,TRBV19,TGTGCCAGTAGTACGGGGACTAGCGGTGACGAGCAGTACTTC,CASSTGTSGDEQYF
few,TRBJ2-1,NA,TRBV7-8,TGTGCCAGCAGCTTCGGCAGGGATAATGAGCAGTTCTTC,CASSFGRDNEQFF
NA,TRBJ1-4,NA,TRBV4-3,TGCGCCAGCAGCTTCCAGGCGGGGAACGCTGAAAAACTGTTTTTT,CASSFQAGNAEKLFF
NA,TRBJ1-1,NA,TRBV4-1,TGCGCCAGCAGCCAAGATCTGGGAGGCACTGAAGCTTTCTTT,CASSQDLGGTEAFF
once,TRBJ2-1,NA,TRBV10-3,TGTGCCATCAGTGAGTTGATCTCAGGGAATAACAATGAGCAGTTCTTC,CAISELISGNNNEQFF
NA,TRBJ1-6,TRBD1,TRBV5-1,TGCGCCAGCAGCTTGGTCGGGGCAGGGGGTGGCTCACCCCTCCACTTT,CASSLVGAGGGSPLHF
NA,TRBJ1-5,NA,TRBV4-2,TGTGCCAGCAGCCAAGAAACAGGTAGCAATCAGCCCCAGCATTTT,CASSQETGSNQPQHF
NA,TRBJ2-7,NA,TRBV6-1,TGTGCCAGCGATAGGGGAAGTTACGAGCAGTACTTC,CASDRGSYEQYF
NA,TRBJ2-7,NA,TRBV5-1,TGCGCCAGCCACTCGGGAGCGGGCTTTTCCGAGCAGTACTTC,CASHSGAGFSEQYF
NA,TRBJ2-1,TRBD2,TRBV27,TGTGCCAGCAGTTTAAGGGAACTAGCGCCTCAGCGGGGCAATGAGCAGTTCTTC,CASSLRELAPQRGNEQFF
NA,TRBJ1-1,TRBD1,TRBV19,TGTGCCAGTAGTGCCCCACGCACTGGGACAGGGGCGGTCCCTGAAGCTTTCTTT,CASSAPRTGTGAVPEAFF
NA,TRBJ2-1,TRBD2,TRBV2,TGTGCCAGCAAACCTAGCGGGGGGGCCGTCTACAATGAGCAGTTCTTC,CASKPSGGAVYNEQFF
NA,TRBJ2-2,TRBD1,TRBV5-4,TGTGCCAGCAGCTTGGGGACAGGTGCTAACACCGGGGAGCTGTTTTTT,CASSLGTGANTGELFF
NA,TRBJ1-2,NA,TRBV9,TGTGCCAGCAGCGCCTACAGGGATCAGGGCTACACCTTC,CASSAYRDQGYTF
NA,TRBJ1-4,TRBD1,TRBV6-5,TGTGCCACAAGAGGACAGGGCGGGGGTAATGAAAAACTGTTTTTT,CATRGQGGGNEKLFF
NA,TRBJ2-3,TRBD2,TRBV18,TGTGCCAGCTCACCGACGATAGCGGGAGGAGCGTTTGTCTCAGATACGCAGTATTTT,CASSPTIAGGAFVSDTQYF
NA,TRBJ1-4,NA,TRBV7-9,TGTGCCAGCAGCTTAGCGCGTACAGCCGATGTGAGTGAAAAACTGTTTTTT,CASSLARTADVSEKLFF
NA,TRBJ2-1,TRBD1,TRBV15,TGTGCCACCAGCAGAGGGCAGGGGGCGAGGTATGAGCAGTTCTTC,CATSRGQGARYEQFF
NA,TRBJ1-2,NA,TRBV29-1,TGCAGCGGCAAGGAGGGAACTGGCTACACCTTC,CSGKEGTGYTF
NA,TRBJ2-1,NA,TRBV30,TGTGCCTGGCAGGGGAACAATGAGCAGTTCTTC,CAWQGNNEQFF
NA,TRBJ2-3,NA,TRBV10-3,TGTGCCATCAGTGATGGGGCTAGCACAGATACGCAGTATTTT,CAISDGASTDTQYF